This T cell receptor beta chain was documented in a study of response to subunit inactivated influenza vaccine. This clonotype was detected only a few times. The CDR3 covers 17 residues. Germline values: CDR1 SGHVS, CDR2 FQNEAQ. V lost 5 bases to trimming and J lost 5 bases; unmatched junction nucleotides: 11. TCRdb reprocessed the RT-PCR reads with MiXCR, giving one entry per CDR3 protein. Of about 540,000 distinct CDR3 sequences in the sample, under 30% were seen once. These sequences were also reported in another study, on T cells expressing NK-cell markers. This second report adds: A 5'RACE template switching approach incorporating UMIs was used to make TCR beta cDNA.

The origin of this receptor is a man in his fifties who received an inactivated influenza vaccine. Sequences were derived from CD4+ T cells sorted from PBMCs, sampled approximately 13 days after vaccination. V is TRBV7-8 and J is TRBJ2-2, with 10 bases that match TRBD2. CDR3: CASSAIGRTSGTGELFF. The DNA for the CDR3 is TGTGCCAGCAGCGCAATAGGAAGGACTAGCGGTACCGGGGAGCTGTTTTTT.